This TCR beta chain is from a study of blood T cell repertoires in COVID-19. Whole-study context: Material from acute and convalescent COVID-19 was sourced from the United States, Italy and Spain. Nucleic acid was either cDNA or gDNA, and it came from T cells, B-cell-depleted T cells, or PBMCs.

Original handling: How many nucleated cells were present was estimated from reference gene primer amplification. Here immunoSEQ multiplex PCR was the method, and the copy in TCRdb shows in-frame clones only, minus some. That table furnishes V, J and clone size, whereas the DNA furnished D and trimming. The table records around 68,000 clones, approximately 89% of them present only once. The V gene lost 4 bases and the J gene lost 5 bases, with 14 bases spanning the gap. In germline, CDR1 is SQVTM, CDR2 ANQGSEA. The CDR3 runs to 13 residues. J is TRBJ2-5 and V is TRBV29-1; D might be TRBD2 (6 bases). The sequenced sample was peripheral blood. The receptor comes from a man in his fifties with active COVID-19. This CDR3 is CSVGIGGTETQYF. The CDR3 bases are TGCAGCGTTGGGATAGGAGGGACGGAGACCCAGTACTTC. The entire variable domain, with the rest obtained from reference TRBV29-1 and TRBJ2-5, is as follows: SAVISQKPSRDICQRGTSLTIQCQVDSQVTMMFWYRQQPGQSLTLIATANQGSEATYESGFVIDKFPISRPNLTFSTLTVSNMSPEDSSIYLCSVGIGGTETQYFGPGTRLLVL.